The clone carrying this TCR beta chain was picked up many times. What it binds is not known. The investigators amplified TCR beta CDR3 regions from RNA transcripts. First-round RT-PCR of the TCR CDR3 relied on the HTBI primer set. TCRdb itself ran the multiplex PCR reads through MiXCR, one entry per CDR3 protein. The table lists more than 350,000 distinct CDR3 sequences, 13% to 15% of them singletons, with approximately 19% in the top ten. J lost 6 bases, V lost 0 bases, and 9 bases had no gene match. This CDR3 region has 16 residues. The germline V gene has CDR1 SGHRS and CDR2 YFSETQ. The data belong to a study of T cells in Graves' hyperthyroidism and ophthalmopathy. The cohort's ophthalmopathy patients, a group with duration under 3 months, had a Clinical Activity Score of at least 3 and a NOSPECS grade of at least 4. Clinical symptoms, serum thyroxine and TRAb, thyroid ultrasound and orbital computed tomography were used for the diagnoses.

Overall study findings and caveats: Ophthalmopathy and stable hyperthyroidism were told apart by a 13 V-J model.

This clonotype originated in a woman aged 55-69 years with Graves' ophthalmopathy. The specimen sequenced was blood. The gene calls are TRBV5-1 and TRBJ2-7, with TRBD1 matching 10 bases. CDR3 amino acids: CASSLAAGQGIIEQYF. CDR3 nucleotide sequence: TGCGCCAGCAGCTTGGCCGCGGGACAGGGGATCATCGAGCAGTACTTC.